One sample yielded the 28 T cell receptor beta chains listed below, sequenced in a study of cytomegalovirus exposure and HLA in healthy donors. PCR was performed using 60 Vbeta and 13 Jbeta primers. Produced via immunoSEQ multiplex PCR; TCRdb's table is partial and in-frame only. The sample has approximately 56,000 clones, around 72% seen once. The sequencing sample was made of PBMCs. The receptors were sampled from a woman in her 50s in good health and CMV-seropositive.

This chain connects TRBV19 to TRBJ2-3; a weak D match, TRBD1 (5 bases). The CDR3 length is 13 residues. The V gene lost 7 bases and the J gene lost 3 bases, with 11 bases spanning the gap. CDR1 LNHDA and CDR2 SQIVND come from the germline V gene (reference sequence). This CDR3 reads CASTRQGTDTQYF. The DNA of the CDR3 is TGTGCCAGTACCCGGCAGGGAACAGATACGCAGTATTTT.

The chain is built from TRBV7-2 and TRBJ2-5; D is unresolved. V gave up 5 bases and J gave up 7 bases, with 11 bases separating them. From germline, CDR1 is SGHTA and CDR2 FQGNSA. The CDR3 covers 12 residues. The CDR3 loop reads CASSDGYGTQYF. CDR3 coding DNA: TGTGCCAGCAGCGACGGGTACGGGACCCAGTACTTC.

This clone was picked up a small number of times. This chain uses TRBV4-3 with TRBJ1-2, with 7 bases aligning to TRBD1. Germline assignment: CDR1 LGHNA and CDR2 YSLEER. The junction had 11 bases not matched to a gene; V was cut back by 0 bases and J by 7 bases. The CDR3 length is 16 residues. CDR3 residues: CASSQDLTGFYGGYTF. The CDR3 region has the DNA TGCGCCAGCAGCCAAGACCTGACAGGGTTCTACGGTGGCTACACCTTC.

The chain links TRBV7-9 to TRBJ2-3; D remains unclear. CDR1 is SEHNR and CDR2 is FQNEAQ in the germline V gene (reference sequence). The CDR3 extends over 13 amino acids. V was clipped by 3 bases and J by 4 bases, with 8 bases between them. The DNA of the CDR3 is TGTGCCAGCAGCTTTGGCGGCGCAGATACGCAGTATTTT. This translates into CASSFGGADTQYF.

The CDR3: CASSWTGNYGYTF. DNA of the CDR3: TGTGCCAGCAGTTGGACAGGAAACTATGGCTACACCTTC. The chain is built from TRBV6-5 and TRBJ1-2; 7 bases agree with TRBD1. Germline assignment: CDR1 MNHEY and CDR2 SVGAGI. The CDR3 runs to 13 residues. Unmatched junction bases numbered 1, after V lost 4 bases and J lost 2 bases.

The V call is TRBV5-4, the J call TRBJ2-3, with 9 bases identical to TRBD2. The V segment lost 4 bases and the J segment 10 bases; nucleotides outside the gene matches: 16. Looked up from germline, CDR1 is SGHNT and CDR2 is YYREEE (reference sequence). The CDR3 covers 16 residues. For the CDR3, the DNA is TGTGCCAGCAGCCCGGCGGGAGAGAGCGGGAGGTCGTCGCAGTATTTT. It encodes CASSPAGESGRSSQYF.

There are a few counts of this clone. V gene TRBV29-1 combines with J gene TRBJ2-7; TRBD2 aligns across 7 bases. Germline CDR1 and CDR2: SQVTM and ANQGSEA. The CDR3 runs 10 residues. DNA of the CDR3: TGCCCCCCCCGGGGGGACGAGCAGTACTTC. It is translated as CPPRGDEQYF.

The chain is built from TRBV6-1 and TRBJ1-2, with D tentatively TRBD1 (5 bases). The CDR3 is 14 amino acids. V shed 5 bases and J shed 3 bases, with 13 bases lying between them. Per germline, CDR1 MNHNS and CDR2 SASEGT. The CDR3 is CASSWGVGDYGYTF. CDR3 DNA sequence: TGTGCCAGCAGTTGGGGGGTGGGCGACTATGGCTACACCTTC.

The V call is TRBV18, the J call TRBJ2-2, with TRBD2 identical over 8 bases. The V gene end was trimmed by 3 bases and the J gene end by 2 bases; junction bases not matched to a gene: 2. The germline gives CDR1 KGHSH, CDR2 LQKENI. The CDR3 extends over 15 amino acids. The CDR3 spells CASSPRTSNTGELFF. The DNA for the CDR3 is TGTGCCAGCTCACCCCGGACTAGCAACACCGGGGAGCTGTTTTTT.

Only one count was recorded for this clone. The chain has TRBV19 and TRBJ2-1; 7 positions match TRBD1. The ends lost 7 bases at V and 1 base at J; junction bases unmatched: 4. In germline, CDR1 is LNHDA, CDR2 SQIVND (reference sequence). The CDR3 spans 14 residues. CDR3: CASKKQGSYNEQFF. Written as DNA, the CDR3 is TGTGCCAGTAAAAAACAGGGGTCCTACAATGAGCAGTTCTTC.

The gene calls are TRBV14 and TRBJ2-2; 9 bases match TRBD1. The germline CDR1 and CDR2 sequences are SGHDN and FVKESK. The CDR3 loop spans 16 amino acids. J gave up 5 bases and V 3 bases, and 7 bases lay outside the gene matches. The CDR3 is CASSQYPGQGTGELFF. The CDR3, as DNA: TGTGCCAGCAGCCAGTATCCAGGACAGGGGACCGGGGAGCTGTTTTTT.

The V gene is TRBV7-9, the J gene TRBJ2-1, with unresolved D. Germline V lookup: CDR1 SEHNR, CDR2 FQNEAQ (reference sequence). The CDR3 totals 18 residues. V lost 6 bases to trimming and J lost 2 bases, with 23 bases between them. CDR3 sequence (DNA): TGTGCCAGCAGTCCTCGCCGGAGAGACGGTGCTGCCTACAATGAGCAGTTCTTC. Its translation is CASSPRRRDGAAYNEQFF.

The rearrangement joins TRBV7-8 to TRBJ1-1; D not resolved. Trimming removed 5 bases from V and 10 bases from J, with 14 bases in between. Germline CDR1 reads SGHVS; CDR2 reads FQNEAQ. The CDR3 has 12 amino acids. The CDR3 spells CASSPMRAVAFF. CDR3 nucleotide sequence: TGTGCCAGCAGCCCTATGAGGGCTGTAGCTTTCTTT. Combining the CDR3 with reference TRBV7-8 and TRBJ1-1 gives the whole variable domain GAGVSQSPRYKVAKRGQDVALRCDPISGHVSLFWYQQALGQGPEFLTYFQNEAQLDKSGLPSDRFFAERPEGSVSTLKIQRTQQEDSAVYLCASSPMRAVAFFGQGTRLTVV.

The rearrangement links TRBV6-5 to TRBJ2-5; D not certain. This CDR3 comprises 14 residues. Germline CDR1 is MNHEY and CDR2 is SVGAGI. Trimming cost V 2 bases and J 4 bases, with 11 bases left between them. The CDR3 is CASSYRKERETQYF. The CDR3 DNA is TGTGCCAGCAGTTACCGGAAGGAGCGAGAGACCCAGTACTTC.

The rearrangement joins TRBV29-1 to TRBJ2-3; 10 bases map to TRBD2. The V and J ends lost 7 bases and 6 bases, in that order; junction bases with no gene match: 10. Looked up from germline, CDR1 is SQVTM and CDR2 is ANQGSEA. The CDR3 is made up of 14 amino acids. CDR3 residues: CSGRLAGGLDTQYF. CDR3 DNA: TGCAGCGGTCGACTAGCGGGTGGTCTGGATACGCAGTATTTT.

The rearrangement links TRBV7-8 to TRBJ1-1, with D uncertain. The CDR3 totals 12 residues. Germline lookup yields CDR1 SGHVS and CDR2 FQNEAQ. V was cut by 7 bases and J by 9 bases, with 15 bases left in between. The CDR3: CASTQVATKAFF. The DNA for the CDR3 is TGTGCCAGCACCCAGGTGGCGACCAAAGCTTTCTTT. Looking up the rest from reference TRBV7-8 and TRBJ1-1 gives the full variable domain: GAGVSQSPRYKVAKRGQDVALRCDPISGHVSLFWYQQALGQGPEFLTYFQNEAQLDKSGLPSDRFFAERPEGSVSTLKIQRTQQEDSAVYLCASTQVATKAFFGQGTRLTVV.

The chain employs TRBV7-2 and TRBJ2-1, with unresolved D. Trimming took 5 bases from V and 8 from J, leaving 13 bases between them. CDR1 SGHTA and CDR2 FQGNSA come from the germline V gene. The CDR3 extends over 13 amino acids. CDR3 amino acids: CASSPPTGHEQFF. In DNA, the CDR3 is TGTGCCAGCAGCCCACCGACGGGTCATGAGCAGTTCTTC.

The chain has TRBV9 and TRBJ2-5; TRBD2 matches at 8 bases. The V gene's germline CDR1 is SGDLS and CDR2 YYNGEE. There are 15 residues in the CDR3. J was trimmed by 2 bases and V by 3 bases; bases with no gene match: 6. Here the CDR3 reads CASSAYLAGQETQYF. The CDR3 DNA follows: TGTGCCAGCAGCGCCTACTTAGCGGGGCAAGAGACCCAGTACTTC.

CDR3 sequence (DNA): TGTGCCAGTAGTGTGGAGGGGGCGAGTAATTCACCCCTCCACTTT. As protein: CASSVEGASNSPLHF. The chain employs TRBV19 and TRBJ1-6; 7 bases fit TRBD1. V gave up 5 bases and J gave up 6 bases; unmatched junction bases: 7. CDR3 length: 15 amino acids. Looked up from germline, CDR1 is LNHDA and CDR2 is SQIVND (reference sequence).

The CDR3 loop reads CASSQEGTGLAGEQYF. CDR3 sequence (DNA): TGTGCCAGCAGCCAAGAGGGTACGGGACTAGCGGGAGAGCAGTACTTC. J is TRBJ2-7 and V is TRBV4-2, with 13 bases matching TRBD2. This CDR3 comprises 16 residues. V was pared by 0 bases and J by 7 bases, with 6 bases of the junction left unmatched. Germline loops: CDR1 LGHNA, CDR2 YNFKEQ.

The gene calls are TRBV30 and TRBJ2-5; D may be TRBD2 (6 bases). Per the germline V gene, CDR1 is GTSNPN and CDR2 is SVGIG (reference sequence). V was shortened by 3 bases and J by 7 bases, with 18 bases between the two germline ends. CDR3 length: 14 amino acids. The CDR3 nucleotides read TGTGCCTGGAGAAGCGGGCTTCTCCCAGGGACCCAGTACTTC. Protein product: CAWRSGLLPGTQYF.

This clone appeared once. The chain's CDR3 is CASSSTGRNQPQHF. The CDR3 DNA reads TGTGCCAGCAGCTCCACAGGGCGCAATCAGCCCCAGCATTTT. This chain uses TRBV5-5 with TRBJ1-5, with D possibly being TRBD1 (6 bases). CDR1 is SGHKS, CDR2 YYEKEE, per germline (reference sequence). The CDR3 extends over 14 amino acids. Trimming took 3 bases from V and 2 from J, leaving 9 bases between them. Drawing the rest from reference TRBV5-5 and TRBJ1-5, the complete variable domain is DAGVTQSPTHLIKTRGQQVTLRCSPISGHKSVSWYQQVLGQGPQFIFQYYEKEERGRGNFPDRFSARQFPNYSSELNVNALLLGDSALYLCASSSTGRNQPQHFGDGTRLSIL.

The chain joins TRBV4-1 to TRBJ2-4; D remains unclear. V lost 4 bases, J lost 0 bases, and 4 bases lay in between. Germline V gives CDR1 MGHRA, CDR2 YSYEKL. CDR3 length: 13 amino acids. The CDR3 region is CASSREAKNIQYF. DNA of the CDR3: TGCGCCAGCAGCCGCGAAGCCAAAAACATTCAGTACTTC.

The V gene is TRBV9, the J gene TRBJ2-1, with 8 bases aligning to TRBD2. The CDR3 is 16 amino acids. With V trimmed by 0 bases and J by 5 bases, 7 bases remained unmatched. In germline, CDR1 is SGDLS, CDR2 YYNGEE. As DNA, the CDR3 is TGTGCCAGCAGCGTAGGTTACGGACTAGCCGACAATGAGCAGTTCTTC. Translating gives CASSVGYGLADNEQFF.

CDR3 sequence: CAWGHTGYTF. Written as DNA, the CDR3 is TGTGCCTGGGGACATACGGGCTACACCTTC. The chain joins TRBV30 to TRBJ1-2, with D tentatively TRBD1 (5 bases). V lost 5 bases and J 8 bases, leaving 9 bases between the germline ends. The germline CDR1 and CDR2 sequences are GTSNPN and SVGIG (reference sequence). The CDR3 is 10 amino acids.

This sequence joins TRBV4-2 and TRBJ2-5; D possibly corresponds to TRBD1 (6 bases). Judging by the DNA end, TRBJ2-7 fits better; the J call may be wrong. This CDR3 is 17 amino acids long. In germline, CDR1 is LGHNA, CDR2 YNFKEQ. CDR3 residues: CASSYQQGTQIPYEQYF. The CDR3 DNA reads TGTGCCAGCAGCTACCAACAGGGTACTCAAATTCCCTACGAGCAGTACTTC.

The chain uses TRBV7-2 and TRBJ2-3; TRBD2 agrees at 11 bases. CDR3 length: 17 amino acids. Germline values: CDR1 SGHTA, CDR2 FQGNSA. V gave up 3 bases and J gave up 5 bases; unmatched junction bases: 10. The CDR3: CASSFRTSGLGGDTQYF. The CDR3 coding sequence is TGTGCCAGCAGCTTCCGGACTAGCGGGTTGGGGGGAGATACGCAGTATTTT. Looking up the rest from reference TRBV7-2 and TRBJ2-3 gives the full variable domain: GAGVSQSPSNKVTEKGKDVELRCDPISGHTALYWYRQSLGQGLEFLIYFQGNSAPDKSGLPSDRFSAERTGGSVSTLTIQRTQQEDSAVYLCASSFRTSGLGGDTQYFGPGTRLTVL.

This clone appeared a few times. The V call is TRBV2, the J call TRBJ1-5, with D maybe TRBD1 (6 bases). The germline CDR1 and CDR2 sequences are SNHLY and FYNNEI. Trimming shortened V by 8 bases and J by 6 bases, and 14 bases separated the two germline ends. The CDR3 is 13 residues long. Here the CDR3 reads CASEGGAGQPQHF. The CDR3 region has the DNA TGTGCCAGCGAGGGGGGGGCGGGTCAGCCCCAGCATTTT.